This entry lists 25 T cell receptor beta chains sequenced from one sample in a study of T cells in Graves' hyperthyroidism and ophthalmopathy. TCR beta CDR3 region amplification was performed from RNA transcripts. First-round RT-PCR targeting the TCR CDR3 was performed with the HTBI primer set. Each CDR3 protein gets one entry after TCRdb re-called the multiplex PCR reads with MiXCR. The repertoire consists of roughly 240,000 distinct CDR3 sequences, with about 17% occurring once and the leading ten covering around 28%. The specimen was blood. Receptor source: a young woman with Graves' ophthalmopathy.

The V gene is TRBV6-1, the J gene TRBJ1-5; D gene uncertain. The V end lost 5 bases, the J end lost 6 bases, and 11 bases lay between the germline ends. The CDR3 is made up of 13 amino acids. Germline-derived CDR1 and CDR2 are MNHNS and SASEGT. CDR3 residues: CASSKVQSQPQHF. The DNA of the CDR3 is TGTGCCAGCAGTAAAGTACAGAGTCAGCCCCAGCATTTT.

Many counts were recorded for this clonotype. V usage is TRBV11-2 and J usage is TRBJ2-1; 7 bases fit TRBD1. In germline, CDR1 is SGHAT, CDR2 FQNNGV. Trimming at V came to 5 bases and at J to 4 bases, leaving 11 bases not matched to a gene. The CDR3 length is 16 residues. DNA for the CDR3: TGTGCCAGCAGCCTCGCCGGACAGGTCCAATACAATGAGCAGTTCTTC. It codes for CASSLAGQVQYNEQFF.

The chain combines TRBV6-1 with TRBJ1-4; possibly TRBD1 for D (5 bases). CDR3 size: 16 residues. The germline V gene encodes CDR1 MNHNS and CDR2 SASEGT. Trimming stripped 6 bases from V and 7 bases from J, with 21 bases between. The CDR3 loop reads CASSSLGGRAGEKLFF. The CDR3 coding sequence is TGTGCCAGCAGCTCCCTTGGGGGTCGCGCTGGTGAAAAACTGTTTTTT.

This clonotype occurred many times. The genes are TRBV6-2 or TRBV6-3 and TRBJ2-7; the D gene is possibly TRBD1 (5 bases). Germline V gives CDR1 MNHEY, CDR2 SVGEGT. This CDR3 has 13 amino acids. The V and J ends lost 0 bases and 5 bases respectively, with 8 bases between them. The CDR3 DNA reads as TGTGCCAGCAGTTACTCATCCAGGGACGAGCAGTACTTC. Its protein is CASSYSSRDEQYF.

At least ten counts were recorded for this clonotype. The V gene is TRBV7-6, the J gene TRBJ2-2; D is undetermined. This CDR3 contains 15 residues. CDR1 is SGHVS and CDR2 is FNYEAQ in the germline V gene. V was clipped by 1 base and J by 7 bases, with 13 bases between them. The CDR3 loop reads CASSLEVVHGGELFF. CDR3 bases: TGTGCCAGCAGCTTAGAGGTAGTCCACGGCGGGGAGCTGTTTTTT.

The chain combines TRBV2 with TRBJ2-1; 12 positions match TRBD2. The CDR3 length is 22 residues. Germline values: CDR1 SNHLY, CDR2 FYNNEI. V lost 6 bases, J lost 6 bases, and 27 bases stayed unmatched. CDR3 nucleotides: TGTGCCAGCAGCGCCGGGAGGATAGGGCTAGCGGGGGGGATCCGGGTTCGCAATGAGCAGTTCTTC. This translates into CASSAGRIGLAGGIRVRNEQFF.

This clonotype appeared many times. This rearrangement joins TRBV5-1 to TRBJ1-1, with D unclear. V lost 0 bases and J 3 bases, leaving 12 bases between the germline ends. The germline V gene has CDR1 SGHRS and CDR2 YFSETQ. The CDR3 runs 15 residues. The CDR3 DNA reads TGCGCCAGCAGCTTGGAGTCCGTCCGGGACACTGAAGCTTTCTTT. It is translated as CASSLESVRDTEAFF.

This clonotype has only one observation. The CDR3 nucleotides read TGTGCCAGCAACCGGGACAGTAATCAGCCCCAGCATTTT. Residues: CASNRDSNQPQHF. The gene calls are TRBV2 and TRBJ1-5; 7 bases agree with TRBD1. The germline CDR1 and CDR2 sequences are SNHLY and FYNNEI. V lost 7 bases, J lost 4 bases, and 4 bases stayed unmatched. The CDR3 sequence is 13 residues long.

This clonotype was seen repeatedly, ten times or more. The chain has TRBV2 and TRBJ1-5, with unresolved D. Germline V gene sequence: CDR1 SNHLY, CDR2 FYNNEI. The CDR3 runs 17 residues. V shed 3 bases and J shed 0 bases, with 15 bases lying between them. CDR3: CASSEITGGYSNQPQHF. The CDR3 region has the DNA TGTGCCAGCAGTGAGATAACCGGCGGTTATAGCAATCAGCCCCAGCATTTT.

There are many counts of this clonotype. V is TRBV20-1 and J is TRBJ2-1; 9 bases fit TRBD2. This CDR3 contains 13 residues. CDR1 is DFQATT and CDR2 is SNEGSKA in the germline V gene (reference sequence). J gave up 7 bases and V 5 bases, and 6 bases lay outside the gene matches. The CDR3 loop is CSAWAGGPNEQFF. CDR3 bases: TGCAGTGCTTGGGCGGGAGGGCCGAATGAGCAGTTCTTC.

This clonotype was seen many times. V is TRBV20-1 and J is TRBJ2-7, with D perhaps given as TRBD1 or TRBD2 (6 bases each). CDR1 is DFQATT and CDR2 is SNEGSKA in the germline V gene (reference sequence). V was trimmed by 0 bases and J by 3 bases, leaving 18 bases between them. CDR3 size: 16 residues. CDR3 DNA: TGCAGTGCTAGAGATCTATTGTCCGGGGGCTTCTACGAGCAGTACTTC. This gives the protein CSARDLLSGGFYEQYF.

There are many counts of this clonotype. This chain joins TRBV7-2 and TRBJ2-4; TRBD1 or TRBD2 may be the D gene (5 bases each). The CDR3 extends over 17 amino acids. The ends were cut back, 1 base at V and 0 bases at J, with 13 bases in the middle. CDR1 is SGHTA, CDR2 FQGNSA, per germline. CDR3 nucleotide sequence: TGTGCCAGCAGCTTAGTGGGTTGGGGGATAGCCAAAAACATTCAGTACTTC. It specifies CASSLVGWGIAKNIQYF. The whole variable domain, remainder taken from reference TRBV7-2 and TRBJ2-4, is GAGVSQSPSNKVTEKGKDVELRCDPISGHTALYWYRQSLGQGLEFLIYFQGNSAPDKSGLPSDRFSAERTGGSVSTLTIQRTQQEDSAVYLCASSLVGWGIAKNIQYFGAGTRLSVL.

This clonotype was recorded many times. V is TRBV10-3 and J is TRBJ1-5; no firm D call. This CDR3 region has 13 residues. Germline CDR1 reads ENHRY; CDR2 reads SYGVKD. V was cut by 0 bases and J by 7 bases, with 7 bases left in between. The CDR3: CAISESRVQPQHF. CDR3 DNA sequence: TGTGCCATCAGTGAGTCAAGGGTCCAGCCCCAGCATTTT.

This clonotype was observed at least ten times. The rearrangement uses TRBV6-1 and TRBJ1-2, with D unclear. The CDR3 is 15 residues long. Germline CDR1 is MNHNS and CDR2 is SASEGT. With 6 bases removed from V and 5 bases from J, the gap between germline ends came to 19 bases. The CDR3 spells CASRPPWGERYGYTF. CDR3 DNA sequence: TGTGCCAGCAGACCCCCTTGGGGAGAGAGGTATGGCTACACCTTC.

This clonotype was observed many times. J is TRBJ2-4 and V is TRBV28; a weak D match, TRBD2 (6 bases). Germline CDR1 MDHEN, CDR2 SYDVKM. CDR3 length: 16 amino acids. V was cut by 9 bases and J by 9 bases, with 27 bases left in between. The DNA for the CDR3 is TGTGCCAGTTGGGGTTGGCGGGGACCCGCCATTGGCATTCAGTACTTC. Its protein product is CASWGWRGPAIGIQYF.

This clonotype was observed many times. The genes are TRBV5-1 and TRBJ1-1; the D gene is possibly TRBD1 (5 bases). Germline CDR1 reads SGHRS; CDR2 reads YFSETQ. The CDR3 is made up of 14 amino acids. Deletions cut 4 bases from V and 1 base from J, with 11 bases between. CDR3 nucleotide sequence: TGCGCCAGCAGCGCCCCTGGGGGGAACACTGAAGCTTTCTTT. Translated: CASSAPGGNTEAFF.

This clonotype was counted between two and nine times. This clone may be a read error of a much larger clone one base away. This chain connects TRBV3-1 to TRBJ1-5, with 7 bases lining up with TRBD1. From germline, CDR1 is LGHDT and CDR2 YNNKEL (reference sequence). This CDR3 contains 16 residues. In nucleotides, the CDR3 is TGTGCCGGCAGCCAGGACCTGACAGGGATAAATCAGCCCCAGCATTTT. Translation gives CAGSQDLTGINQPQHF. Together with reference TRBV3-1 and TRBJ1-5, the CDR3 gives the full variable domain: DTAVSQTPKYLVTQMGNDKSIKCEQNLGHDTMYWYKQDSKKFLKIMFSYNNKELIINETVPNRFSPKSPDKAHLNLHINSLELGDSAVYFCAGSQDLTGINQPQHFGDGTRLSIL.

Comment on this clonotype: The CDR3 carries no conserved terminal phenylalanine or tryptophan, so it likely arises from a read error. The chain employs TRBV2 and TRBJ1-6; D is unresolved. Per the germline V gene, CDR1 is SNHLY and CDR2 is FYNNEI. The V end was cut by 8 bases, the J end by 8 bases, with 7 bases between. The CDR3 totals 11 residues. This chain's CDR3 is CASARDSPLHL. The CDR3 coding sequence is TGTGCCAGCGCCCGGGATTCACCCCTCCACCTT.

This clonotype was recorded many times. The gene calls are TRBV28 and TRBJ1-4, with 9 bases that match TRBD1. Per germline, CDR1 MDHEN and CDR2 SYDVKM. The V and J ends lost 5 bases and 5 bases, in that order; junction bases with no gene match: 3. This CDR3 comprises 14 residues. The CDR3 DNA follows: TGTGCCAGCAGTACCGGGACAGGGAATGAAAAACTGTTTTTT. Amino acids: CASSTGTGNEKLFF.

This clonotype has ten or more counts. This CDR3 is CASFQQGPNTEAFF. CDR3 DNA: TGTGCCAGCTTTCAACAGGGCCCGAACACTGAAGCTTTCTTT. This chain connects TRBV18 to TRBJ1-1, with TRBD1 as a possible D gene (6 bases). The CDR3 has 14 residues. Trimming took 7 bases from V and 1 from J, leaving 13 bases between them. Germline CDR1 and CDR2: KGHSH and LQKENI.

The genes are TRBV19 and TRBJ2-5; 9 bases map to TRBD2. The J segment lost 4 bases and the V segment lost 7 bases, leaving 4 bases of the junction unmatched. The germline V gene has CDR1 LNHDA and CDR2 SQIVND (reference sequence). The CDR3 is 13 residues long. CDR3 nucleotide sequence: TGTGCCAGTAAGGGCGGGGGGGCAGAGACCCAGTACTTC. Its protein product is CASKGGGAETQYF.

This clonotype was observed at least ten times. The CDR3 reads CASRTVTGYGYTF. The CDR3, as DNA: TGTGCCAGCAGGACCGTGACAGGCTATGGCTACACCTTC. The chain is built from TRBV6-1 and TRBJ1-2, with D possibly matching TRBD1 (6 bases). Trimming pared 6 bases from V and 4 bases from J, leaving 12 bases between. CDR3 length: 13 amino acids. Germline CDR1 MNHNS, CDR2 SASEGT.

This clonotype has more than one count but fewer than ten. Sequence at one end of the junction differs from germline and may be a read error. V and J are TRBV20-1 and TRBJ1-6; D is unresolved. CDR1 is DFQATT and CDR2 is SNEGSKA in the germline V gene (reference sequence). This CDR3 has 16 residues. The CDR3 here is CSTRPPTSSYNSPLHF. CDR3 sequence (DNA): TGCAGTACTAGACCGCCTACTAGCTCCTATAATTCACCCCTCCACTTT.

This sequence joins TRBV11-1 and TRBJ2-7, with 7 bases matching TRBD2. The germline V gene has CDR1 SGHAT and CDR2 FQDESV (reference sequence). CDR3 size: 15 residues. J was trimmed by 0 bases and V by 4 bases; bases with no gene match: 6. The CDR3 nucleotides are TGTGCCAGCAGCTCAGGCGGGACTAACTCCTACGAGCAGTACTTC. Amino acids: CASSSGGTNSYEQYF.

Written as DNA, the CDR3 is TGTGCCAGCAGCCTGGGACTAGCGGGGGCCTTCTACAATGAGCAGTTCTTC. It yields the protein CASSLGLAGAFYNEQFF. The rearrangement joins TRBV5-4 to TRBJ2-1; TRBD2 aligns across 14 bases. Germline V gene lookup returns CDR1 SGHNT and CDR2 YYREEE (reference sequence). CDR3 size: 17 residues. The J segment lost 3 bases and the V segment lost 4 bases, leaving 6 bases of the junction unmatched. The variable domain in full, completed from reference TRBV5-4 and TRBJ2-1, reads ETGVTQSPTHLIKTRGQQVTLRCSSQSGHNTVSWYQQALGQGPQFIFQYYREEENGRGNFPPRFSGLQFPNYSSELNVNALELDDSALYLCASSLGLAGAFYNEQFFGPGTRLTVL.